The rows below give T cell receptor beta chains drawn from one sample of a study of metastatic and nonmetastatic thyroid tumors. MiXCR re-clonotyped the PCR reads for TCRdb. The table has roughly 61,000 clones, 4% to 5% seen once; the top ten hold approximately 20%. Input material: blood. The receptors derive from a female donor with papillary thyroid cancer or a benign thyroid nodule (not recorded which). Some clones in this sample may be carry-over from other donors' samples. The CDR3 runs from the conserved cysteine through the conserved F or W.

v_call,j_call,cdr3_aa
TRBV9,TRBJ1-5,CASSVDGRSNQPQHF
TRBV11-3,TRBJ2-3,CASTMRGTDTQYF
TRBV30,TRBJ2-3,CAWRDRHTQYF
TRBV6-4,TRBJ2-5,CASSERRTGEETQYF
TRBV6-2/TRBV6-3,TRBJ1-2,CASRPSGNNYGYTF
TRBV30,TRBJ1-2,CAWRKGWARGYTF
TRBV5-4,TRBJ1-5,CASSLRGEGGNQPQHF
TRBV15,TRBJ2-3,CATSGQGEADTQYF
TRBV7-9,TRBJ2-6,CASSSLVWRASGANVLTF
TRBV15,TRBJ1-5,CATSRRGSGVSSNQPQHF
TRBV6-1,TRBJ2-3,CASRPREDTQYF
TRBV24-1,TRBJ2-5,CVAGQYGTQYF
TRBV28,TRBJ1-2,CASHEGANYGYTF
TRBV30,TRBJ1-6,CAWGTELYRGQDSPLHF
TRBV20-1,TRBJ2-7,CSAKGPGTYEQYF
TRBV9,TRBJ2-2,CASSVLTSHPTTWELFF
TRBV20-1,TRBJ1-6,CSARIRQGATYNSPLHF
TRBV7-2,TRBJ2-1,CASELAGGGYNEQFF
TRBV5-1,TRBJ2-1,CASSLDGQGNEQFF
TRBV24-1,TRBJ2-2,CATSSPDRGKTGELFF
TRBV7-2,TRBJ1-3,CASSVERGVGNTIYF
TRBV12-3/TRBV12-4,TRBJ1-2,CASSLGTPARTNGYTF
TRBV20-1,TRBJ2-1,CSAREPGWPLNNEQFF
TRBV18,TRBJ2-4,CASSGRTGPKNIQYF